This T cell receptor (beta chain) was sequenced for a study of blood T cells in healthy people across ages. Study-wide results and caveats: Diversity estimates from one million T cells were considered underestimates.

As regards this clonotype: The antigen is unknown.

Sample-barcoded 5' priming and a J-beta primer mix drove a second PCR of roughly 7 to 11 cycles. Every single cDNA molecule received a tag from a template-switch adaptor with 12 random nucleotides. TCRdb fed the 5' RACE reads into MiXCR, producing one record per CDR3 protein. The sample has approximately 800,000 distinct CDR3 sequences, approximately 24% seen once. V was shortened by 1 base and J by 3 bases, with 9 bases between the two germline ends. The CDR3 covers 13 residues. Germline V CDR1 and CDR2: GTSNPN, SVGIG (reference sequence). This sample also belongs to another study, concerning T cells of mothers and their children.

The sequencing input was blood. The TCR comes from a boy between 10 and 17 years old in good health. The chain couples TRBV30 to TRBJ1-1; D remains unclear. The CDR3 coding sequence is TGTGCCTGGAGTGGGGGATCGGACACTGAAGCTTTCTTT. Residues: CAWSGGSDTEAFF. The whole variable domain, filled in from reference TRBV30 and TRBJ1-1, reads SQTIHQWPATLVQPVGSPLSLECTVEGTSNPNLYWYRQAAGRGLQLLFYSVGIGQISSEVPQNLSASRPQDRQFILSSKKLLLSDSGFYLCAWSGGSDTEAFFGQGTRLTVV.